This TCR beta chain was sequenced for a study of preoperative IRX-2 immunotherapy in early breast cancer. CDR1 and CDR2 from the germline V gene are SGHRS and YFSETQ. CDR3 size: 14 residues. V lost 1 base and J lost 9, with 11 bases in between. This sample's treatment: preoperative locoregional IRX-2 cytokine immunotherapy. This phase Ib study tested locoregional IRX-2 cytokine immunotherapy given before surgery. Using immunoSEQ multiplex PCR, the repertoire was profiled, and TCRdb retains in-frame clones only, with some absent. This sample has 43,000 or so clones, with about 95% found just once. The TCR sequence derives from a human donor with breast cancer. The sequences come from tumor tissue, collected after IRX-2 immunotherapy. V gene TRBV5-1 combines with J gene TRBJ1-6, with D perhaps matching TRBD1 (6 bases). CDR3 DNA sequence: TGCGCCAGCAGCTTGAGGACAGATACTTCACCCCTCCACTTT. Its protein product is CASSLRTDTSPLHF.